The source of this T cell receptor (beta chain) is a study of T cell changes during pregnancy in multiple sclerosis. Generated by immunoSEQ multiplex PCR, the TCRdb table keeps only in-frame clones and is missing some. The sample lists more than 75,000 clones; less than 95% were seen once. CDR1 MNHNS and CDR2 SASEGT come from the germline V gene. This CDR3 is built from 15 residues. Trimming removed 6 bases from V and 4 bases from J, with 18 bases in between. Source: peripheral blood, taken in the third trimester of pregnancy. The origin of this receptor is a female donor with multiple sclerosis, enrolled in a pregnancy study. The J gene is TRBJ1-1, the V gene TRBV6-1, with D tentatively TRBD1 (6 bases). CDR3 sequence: CASRSRDIGFTEAFF. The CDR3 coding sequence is TGTGCCAGCAGAAGCCGGGACATAGGCTTCACTGAAGCTTTCTTT.